The rows below give T cell receptor beta chains drawn from one sample of a study of shared clonotypes between healthy human individuals. Clones were sequenced by immunoSEQ multiplex PCR, and TCRdb holds only the in-frame ones, with some missing. The sample includes roughly 2.2 million clones, over 90% of them seen just once. The sequenced sample was naive CD4+ T cells from PBMCs. The receptor set was obtained from a man younger than 30 in good health. Some clones in this sample may be carry-over from other donors' samples. CDR3s include the opening cysteine and the closing phenylalanine or tryptophan.

cdr3_aa j_call v_call
CASSQGRAIGAKNIQYF TRBJ2-4 TRBV4-1
CASSPQRTRYTDTQYF TRBJ2-3 TRBV18
CASSVGLAGVTDTQYF TRBJ2-3 TRBV5-1
CASSEYMGIGNTIYF TRBJ1-3 TRBV25-1
CASSLAGGPAYEQFF TRBJ2-1 TRBV5-1
CASTHLSPQHF TRBJ1-5 TRBV10-1
CASSFSRDYEQYF TRBJ2-7 TRBV28
CSVEEGDSDSGTQYF TRBJ2-5 TRBV29-1
CASSTPRTANTGELFF TRBJ2-2 TRBV21-1
CASRERQGRPRYEQYF TRBJ2-7 TRBV6-1
CASSLLSTVYGYTF TRBJ1-2 TRBV7-2
CASSPGTSGRSDTQYF TRBJ2-3 TRBV7-9
CASSLGAQGAAEAFF TRBJ1-1 TRBV5-1
CASSLLMGAIEGYTF TRBJ1-2 TRBV7-2
CASSQSKQPPYEQYF TRBJ2-7 TRBV23-1
CASSLASGDYNEQFF TRBJ2-1 TRBV7-8
CASSQDRGAGWGRYGYTF TRBJ1-2 TRBV4-3
CASSLAAGFYEQYF TRBJ2-7 TRBV5-4
CASSFGTGLHEQYF TRBJ2-7 TRBV28
CASSTSWGNEQFF TRBJ2-1 TRBV7-2
CASSLLQGDYEQYF TRBJ2-7 TRBV7-9
CASSYSRRDGDTQYF TRBJ2-3 TRBV6-5
CAISRDLQETQYF TRBJ2-5 TRBV10-3
CASSQDLNRDNEKLFF TRBJ1-4 TRBV4-2
CASSRALGSYEQYF TRBJ2-7 TRBV14
CASRQTWAGEQYF TRBJ2-7 TRBV27
CASSSIRGTGGRYTEAFF TRBJ1-1 TRBV5-1
CASSPRTDTQYF TRBJ2-3 TRBV18
CAVGQQSNTEAFF TRBJ1-1 TRBV15
CASSFGTSDTGELFF TRBJ2-2 TRBV27
CASSVGLQETQYF TRBJ2-5 TRBV9
CASSSQGFMAEAFF TRBJ1-1 TRBV28
CASSPPTGTGNEKLFF TRBJ1-4 TRBV5-5
CASSAALGQPYEQYF TRBJ2-7 TRBV9
CASSVRRFGEQFF TRBJ2-1 TRBV9